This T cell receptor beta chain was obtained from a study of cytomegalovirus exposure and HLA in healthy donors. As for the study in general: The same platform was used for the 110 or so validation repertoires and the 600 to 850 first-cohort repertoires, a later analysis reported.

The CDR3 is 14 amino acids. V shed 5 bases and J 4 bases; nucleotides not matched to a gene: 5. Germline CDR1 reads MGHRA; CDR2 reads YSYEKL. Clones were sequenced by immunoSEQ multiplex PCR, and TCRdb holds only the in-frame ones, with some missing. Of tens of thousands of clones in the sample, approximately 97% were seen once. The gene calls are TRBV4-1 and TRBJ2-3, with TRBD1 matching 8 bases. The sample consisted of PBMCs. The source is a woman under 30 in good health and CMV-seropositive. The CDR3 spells CASSRTGSADTQYF. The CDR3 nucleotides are TGCGCCAGCAGCAGGACAGGGTCGGCAGATACGCAGTATTTT.